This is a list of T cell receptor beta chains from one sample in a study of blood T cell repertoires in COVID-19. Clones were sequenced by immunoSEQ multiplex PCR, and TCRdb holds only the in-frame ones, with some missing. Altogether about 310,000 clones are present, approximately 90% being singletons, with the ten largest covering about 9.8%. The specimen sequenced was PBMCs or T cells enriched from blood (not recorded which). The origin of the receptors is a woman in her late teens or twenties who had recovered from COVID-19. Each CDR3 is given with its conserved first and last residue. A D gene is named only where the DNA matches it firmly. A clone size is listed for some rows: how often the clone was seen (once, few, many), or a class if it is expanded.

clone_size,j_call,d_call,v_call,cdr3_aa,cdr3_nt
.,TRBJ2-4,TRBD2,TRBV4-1,CASSRAWRGVGDIQYF,TGCGCCAGCAGCCGCGCCTGGCGGGGGGTAGGGGACATTCAGTACTTC
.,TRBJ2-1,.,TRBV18,CASSPPGLSSYNEQFF,TGTGCCAGCTCACCACCGGGCCTAAGCTCCTACAATGAGCAGTTCTTC
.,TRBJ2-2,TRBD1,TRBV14,CASSLGQENTGELFF,TGTGCCAGCAGCCTTGGACAGGAGAACACCGGGGAGCTGTTTTTT
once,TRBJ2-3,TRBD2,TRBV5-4,CASSQTSGGFTDTQYF,TGTGCCAGCAGCCAGACTAGCGGGGGATTCACAGATACGCAGTATTTT
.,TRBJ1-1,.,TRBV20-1,CSAEYKEVVFF,TGCAGTGCTGAATATAAAGAGGTGGTTTTCTTT
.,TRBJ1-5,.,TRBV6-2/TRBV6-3,CASSNARISNQPQHF,TGTGCCAGCAGCAACGCTAGGATTAGCAATCAGCCCCAGCATTTT
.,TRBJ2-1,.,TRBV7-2,CASSLGGAGNYNEQFF,TGTGCCAGCAGCTTAGGAGGAGCGGGTAACTACAATGAGCAGTTCTTC
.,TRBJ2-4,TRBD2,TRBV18,CASSGLAGGIQYF,TGTGCCAGCTCCGGACTAGCGGGGGGCATTCAGTACTTC
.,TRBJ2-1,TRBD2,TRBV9,CASSVATGGLAGESNEQFF,TGTGCCAGCAGCGTAGCTACGGGGGGACTAGCGGGAGAATCCAATGAGCAGTTCTTC
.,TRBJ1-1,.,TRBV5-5,CASSFPGRSTEAFF,TGTGCCAGCAGCTTTCCGGGAAGGAGCACTGAAGCTTTCTTT
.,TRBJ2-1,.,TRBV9,CASSVGWVADISYNEQFF,TGTGCCAGCAGCGTAGGGTGGGTAGCGGATATTTCCTACAATGAGCAGTTCTTC
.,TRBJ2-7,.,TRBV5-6,CASSWDRRGEQYF,TGTGCCAGCAGCTGGGACAGGCGGGGGGAGCAGTACTTC
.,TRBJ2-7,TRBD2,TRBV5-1,CASRPPGLLIYEQYF,TGCGCCAGCAGGCCCCCGGGACTACTTATTTACGAGCAGTACTTC
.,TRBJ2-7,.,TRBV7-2,CASSELYEQYF,TGTGCCAGCAGCGAGTTATACGAGCAGTACTTC
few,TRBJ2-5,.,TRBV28,CASSDLTVLQETQYF,TGTGCCAGCAGCGACTTGACAGTATTACAAGAGACCCAGTACTTC